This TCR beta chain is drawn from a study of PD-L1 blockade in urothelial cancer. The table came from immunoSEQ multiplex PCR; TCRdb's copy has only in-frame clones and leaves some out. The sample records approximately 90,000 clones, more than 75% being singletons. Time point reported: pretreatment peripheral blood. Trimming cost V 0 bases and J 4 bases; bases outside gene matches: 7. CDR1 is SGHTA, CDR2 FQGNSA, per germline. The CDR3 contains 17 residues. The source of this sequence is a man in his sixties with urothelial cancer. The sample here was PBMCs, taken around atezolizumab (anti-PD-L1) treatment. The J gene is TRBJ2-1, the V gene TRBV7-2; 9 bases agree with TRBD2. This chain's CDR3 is CASSLALGGGGYNEQFF. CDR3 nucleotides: TGTGCCAGCAGCTTAGCGCTGGGCGGGGGGGGGTACAATGAGCAGTTCTTC.